This T cell receptor beta chain is from a study of blood T cells in healthy people across ages. This clonotype has at least ten counts. The antigen remains undetermined. Notes on the study in general: Lack of knowledge of donor CMV status possibly confounded expanded clonotype changes.

Primed by a sample-barcoded 5' primer and a J-beta primer mix, a second PCR proceeded for 7 to 11 cycles. TCRdb processed the 5' RACE reads anew with MiXCR; each CDR3 protein has one entry. The sample lists roughly 650,000 distinct CDR3 sequences; 32% were seen once. The CDR3 extends over 14 amino acids. Germline V gives CDR1 SGHNT, CDR2 YYREEE (reference sequence). The V gene lost 2 bases and the J gene lost 5 bases, with 13 bases spanning the gap. Ranging in age from about 6 to 100, the donors were healthy Caucasian individuals from Russia. The study isolated at least 6 million PBMCs from each sample. Each sample yielded at least 6 micrograms of PBMC total RNA.

Sequenced material: blood. This clonotype was obtained from a woman older than 75 in good health. The V gene is TRBV5-4, the J gene TRBJ2-5; tentatively, D is TRBD1 (6 bases). CDR3 amino acids: CASSFRTVGETQYF. DNA for the CDR3: TGTGCCAGCAGCTTCAGGACAGTCGGGGAGACCCAGTACTTC.